This record covers a single T cell receptor beta chain. This entry belongs to a study of response to subunit inactivated influenza vaccine. One entry per CDR3 protein, called by TCRdb with MiXCR from the RT-PCR reads. The sample lists about 780,000 distinct CDR3 sequences; approximately 17% were seen once. The receptor's source is a man aged 45-65 years who received an inactivated influenza vaccine. The specimen was PBMCs from blood, collected approximately 5 days after vaccination.

The CDR3 protein is CASSISGRPGDEQFF. For the CDR3, the DNA is TGTGCCAGCAGCATTAGCGGGAGGCCGGGCGATGAGCAGTTCTTC. The chain carries TRBV7-2 and TRBJ2-1; 10 bases line up with TRBD2. Germline values: CDR1 SGHTA, CDR2 FQGNSA. V was pared by 5 bases and J by 8 bases, with 9 bases of the junction left unmatched. The CDR3 is 15 residues long.